A single sample gave rise to the 9 T cell receptor beta chains below, sequenced in a study of regulatory T cells in long-lasting Graves disease. Time point noted: persistent/refractory GD, antithyroid drugs over 5 years with positive TRAb. Researchers made the TCR library from RNA that was extracted from PBMCs. iRepertoire HTBI primers and Arm-PCR of CDR3 regions built TCR beta libraries. Each CDR3 protein is one row after TCRdb ran MiXCR on the multiplex PCR reads. This sample carries approximately 400,000 distinct CDR3 sequences, less than 25% of them seen once, and the ten largest clones take about a quarter. The sequencing here drew on peripheral blood mononuclear cells (PBMCs), taken when the disease was refractory, from a patient treated with antithyroid drugs. The receptors originated from a female donor with Graves disease.

In this sample, this clonotype turned up many times. The rearrangement uses TRBV6-5 and TRBJ1-1; D gene uncertain. CDR3 length equals 14 residues. CDR1 is MNHEY and CDR2 is SVGAGI in the germline V gene. V was shortened by 2 bases and J by 0 bases, with 7 bases between the two germline ends. CDR3 bases: TGTGCCAGCAGTTACCACGATTTGAACACTGAAGCTTTCTTT. This sequence encodes CASSYHDLNTEAFF.

This sequence joins TRBV5-5 and TRBJ1-6; D not certain. Germline V gene lookup returns CDR1 SGHKS and CDR2 YYEKEE (reference sequence). The CDR3 spans 11 residues. V was cut by 0 bases and J by 11 bases, with 3 bases left in between. The CDR3 DNA follows: TGTGCCAGCAGCTTGGGTGCACCCCTCCACTTT. Amino acids: CASSLGAPLHF.

For this clonotype: A single base separates this from a much larger clone, so it may be a read error. The chain is built from TRBV12-3 or TRBV12-4 and TRBJ1-2; D might be TRBD1 (5 bases). V was pared by 6 bases and J by 7 bases, with 15 bases between. The CDR3 is 13 amino acids. Here the CDR3 reads CASSQGAAFGYTF. CDR3 in DNA: TGTGCCAGCAGCCAAGGGGCAGCATTTGGCTACACCTTC.

This clonotype was counted at least ten times. The rearrangement uses TRBV12-3 or TRBV12-4 and TRBJ2-7; TRBD1 matches at 9 bases. V lost 5 bases and J lost 2; bases outside the gene matches: 7. The length of the CDR3 is 15 residues. DNA of the CDR3: TGTGCCAGCAGTCCACAGGGGGCCAATACCTACGAGCAGTACTTC. It is translated as CASSPQGANTYEQYF.

The chain has TRBV11-3 and TRBJ2-1, with 7 positions matching TRBD2. Germline V gives CDR1 SGHNT, CDR2 YENEEA. The CDR3 spans 17 residues. V dropped 3 bases and J dropped 4; count of bases not matched to a gene: 12. CDR3 loop: CASSLGEGLANYNEQFF. CDR3 bases: TGTGCCAGCAGCTTGGGGGAGGGGCTAGCGAATTACAATGAGCAGTTCTTC.

This clonotype was picked up many times. The chain employs TRBV2 and TRBJ2-7; the D gene is possibly TRBD1 (6 bases). CDR1 is SNHLY and CDR2 is FYNNEI in the germline V gene. V was shortened by 5 bases and J by 2 bases, with 13 bases between the two germline ends. This CDR3 has 14 residues. CDR3 loop: CASSYTRDTYEQYF. CDR3 in DNA: TGTGCCAGCAGTTACACACGGGACACCTACGAGCAGTACTTC.

In its sample, this clonotype was seen a few times. The rearrangement uses TRBV2 and TRBJ1-5; D is possibly TRBD1 (6 bases). The CDR3 is 15 amino acids. Germline-derived CDR1 and CDR2 are SNHLY and FYNNEI. With 1 base removed from V and 2 bases from J, the gap between germline ends came to 9 bases. The CDR3 DNA is TGTGCCAGCAGTGAAGGACAGGTTGGCAATCAGCCCCAGCATTTT. This translates into CASSEGQVGNQPQHF.

This clonotype was picked up a small number of times. The chain links TRBV27 to TRBJ2-2, with D perhaps assigned TRBD1 or TRBD2 (5 bases each). This CDR3 is built from 12 residues. CDR1 MNHEY and CDR2 SMNVEV come from the germline V gene (reference sequence). V was clipped by 7 bases and J by 11 bases, with 14 bases between them. CDR3 nucleotide sequence: TGTGCCAGCACCCATGGGGGAGCCGAGCTGTTTTTT. Translation gives CASTHGGAELFF.

This clonotype was recorded at least ten times. This chain uses TRBV2 with TRBJ1-5; D is uncertain. The V gene's germline CDR1 is SNHLY and CDR2 FYNNEI. Trimming removed 7 bases at V and 6 bases at J, with 16 bases between. There are 14 residues in the CDR3. DNA of the CDR3: TGTGCCAGCACGGGCCTCGGAGAGAGTCAGCCCCAGCATTTT. The encoded protein is CASTGLGESQPQHF.